This passage covers 11 T cell receptor beta chains from one sample sequenced in a study of T cell responses to AZD1222 COVID-19 vaccine. Clones were read by immunoSEQ multiplex PCR, and TCRdb kept only the in-frame ones, dropping some. The sample records roughly 150,000 clones, approximately 90% being singletons. Sample: peripheral blood, taken on day 0 of AZD1222 vaccination. All receptors come from an adult in good health.

The chain recombines TRBV28 with TRBJ2-3; D possibly corresponds to TRBD2 (7 bases). V dropped 4 bases and J dropped 2 bases, with 25 bases sitting between them. This CDR3 spans 19 amino acids. Germline CDR1 and CDR2: MDHEN and SYDVKM. The CDR3 loop reads CASSSPGGGHRAVTDTQYF. DNA of the CDR3: TGTGCCAGCAGTTCCCCGGGCGGGGGACACCGGGCCGTCACAGATACGCAGTATTTT.

The V gene is TRBV11-2, the J gene TRBJ2-7, with D possibly matching TRBD2 (6 bases). V lost 5 bases and J 2 bases, leaving 13 bases between the germline ends. In germline, CDR1 is SGHAT, CDR2 FQNNGV. The CDR3 extends over 14 amino acids. In nucleotides, the CDR3 is TGTGCCAGCAGCACCGCGGGGACCCCCTACGAGCAGTACTTC. It yields the protein CASSTAGTPYEQYF.

J is TRBJ2-5 and V is TRBV7-2; 9 bases line up with TRBD2. Trimming removed 1 base from V and 5 bases from J; junction bases left unmatched: 11. The length of the CDR3 is 17 residues. Germline V gene lookup returns CDR1 SGHTA and CDR2 FQGNSA. Here the CDR3 DNA reads TGTGCCAGCAGCTTAGAGGTGGCGGGGGGGATTCTGGAGACCCAGTACTTC. Residues: CASSLEVAGGILETQYF.

The CDR3 DNA reads TGTGCCAGTAGTATAAAGCTCGAAACTGAAGCTTTCTTT. The encoded protein is CASSIKLETEAFF. The chain carries TRBV19 and TRBJ1-1, with D unresolved. From germline, CDR1 is LNHDA and CDR2 SQIVND (reference sequence). V shed 2 bases and J shed 5 bases, with 9 bases lying between them. The CDR3 has 13 residues.

The chain carries TRBV11-2 and TRBJ2-6; weak D call: TRBD2 (5 bases). V was cut by 4 bases and J by 3 bases, with 19 bases left in between. CDR1 and CDR2 (germline): SGHAT, FQNNGV. This CDR3 comprises 18 residues. The CDR3 here is CASSSLVARVGGANVLTF. In DNA, the CDR3 is TGTGCCAGCAGCTCCCTCGTCGCGAGGGTTGGTGGGGCCAACGTCCTGACTTTC.

V usage is TRBV20-1 and J usage is TRBJ1-2; 8 bases are a match to TRBD1. Trimming removed 6 bases from V and 10 bases from J; junction bases left unmatched: 7. Germline values: CDR1 DFQATT, CDR2 SNEGSKA (reference sequence). This CDR3 has 11 amino acids. The CDR3 nucleotides read TGCAGTGCCGGGGCAGGGGGCCCCTACACCTTC. Translated, it gives CSAGAGGPYTF.

The rearrangement joins TRBV27 to TRBJ1-1; D not resolved. The V end lost 3 bases, the J end lost 2 bases, and 19 bases lay between the germline ends. Germline V lookup: CDR1 MNHEY, CDR2 SMNVEV (reference sequence). CDR3 length: 17 amino acids. This CDR3 is CASSLVPQPESNTEAFF. The CDR3 region has the DNA TGTGCCAGCAGTTTGGTCCCGCAACCAGAGAGCAACACTGAAGCTTTCTTT.

The chain uses TRBV10-3 and TRBJ1-4, with TRBD1 identical over 7 bases. Losses at the gene ends were 3 bases for V and 8 bases for J; bases not matched to a gene: 9. The CDR3 has 15 residues. Germline V gene lookup returns CDR1 ENHRY and CDR2 SYGVKD. The CDR3 coding sequence is TGTGCCATCAGTGAAGGAGACAGGGAGGTCGAAAAACTGTTTTTT. Protein: CAISEGDREVEKLFF.

The CDR3 DNA follows: TGTGCCAGCAGTTTAAGTGGGACCGTGAACACTGAAGCTTTCTTT. Translated: CASSLSGTVNTEAFF. The chain combines TRBV27 with TRBJ1-1; a weak D match, TRBD1 (5 bases). The CDR3 runs to 15 residues. CDR1 is MNHEY and CDR2 is SMNVEV in the germline V gene (reference sequence). The V end lost 2 bases, the J end lost 0 bases, and 10 bases lay between the germline ends.

CDR3 in DNA: TGTGCCAGCAGCTTAGCCCTCCTGGGGACGGGTGAGCAGTACTTC. This encodes CASSLALLGTGEQYF. The chain uses TRBV7-2 and TRBJ2-7, with D perhaps being TRBD1 or TRBD2 (5 bases each). The CDR3 length is 15 residues. V lost 0 bases to trimming and J lost 7 bases, with 16 bases between them. Germline CDR1 SGHTA, CDR2 FQGNSA.

The J gene is TRBJ1-2, the V gene TRBV4-1, with D unresolved. CDR1 and CDR2 from the germline V gene are MGHRA and YSYEKL. V was pared by 2 bases and J by 4 bases, with 11 bases between. This CDR3 spans 14 amino acids. CDR3: CASSQPGRVYGYTF. The CDR3 DNA follows: TGCGCCAGCAGCCAACCCGGGAGAGTCTATGGCTACACCTTC.